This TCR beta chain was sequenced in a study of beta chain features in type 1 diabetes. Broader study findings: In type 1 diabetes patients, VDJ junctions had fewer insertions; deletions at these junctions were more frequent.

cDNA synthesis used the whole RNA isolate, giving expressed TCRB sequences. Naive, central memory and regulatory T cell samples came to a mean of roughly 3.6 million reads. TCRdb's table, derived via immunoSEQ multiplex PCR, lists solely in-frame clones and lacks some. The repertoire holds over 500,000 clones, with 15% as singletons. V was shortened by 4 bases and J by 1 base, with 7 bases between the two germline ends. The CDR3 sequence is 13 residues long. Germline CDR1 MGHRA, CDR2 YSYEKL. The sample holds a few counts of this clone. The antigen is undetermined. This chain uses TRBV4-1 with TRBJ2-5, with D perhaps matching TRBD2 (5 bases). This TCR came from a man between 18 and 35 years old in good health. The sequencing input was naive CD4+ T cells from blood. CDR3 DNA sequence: TGCGCCAGCAGCCTACGGGGCCAAGAGACCCAGTACTTC. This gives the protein CASSLRGQETQYF.